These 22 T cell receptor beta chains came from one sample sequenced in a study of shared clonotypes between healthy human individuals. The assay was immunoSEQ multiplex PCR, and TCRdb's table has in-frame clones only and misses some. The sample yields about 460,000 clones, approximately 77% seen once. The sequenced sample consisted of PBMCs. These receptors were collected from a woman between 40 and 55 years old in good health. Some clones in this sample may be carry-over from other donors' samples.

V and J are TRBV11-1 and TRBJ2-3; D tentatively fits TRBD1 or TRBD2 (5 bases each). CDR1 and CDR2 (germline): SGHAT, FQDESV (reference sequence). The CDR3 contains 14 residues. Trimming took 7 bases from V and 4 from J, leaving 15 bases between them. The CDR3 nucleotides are TGTGCCAGCACCCTGAGGGGTTGGGCAGATACGCAGTATTTT. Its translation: CASTLRGWADTQYF. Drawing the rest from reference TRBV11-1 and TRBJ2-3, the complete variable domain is EAEVAQSPRYKITEKSQAVAFWCDPISGHATLYWYRQILGQGPELLVQFQDESVVDDSQLPKDRFSAERLKGVDSTLKIQPAELGDSAMYLCASTLRGWADTQYFGPGTRLTVL.

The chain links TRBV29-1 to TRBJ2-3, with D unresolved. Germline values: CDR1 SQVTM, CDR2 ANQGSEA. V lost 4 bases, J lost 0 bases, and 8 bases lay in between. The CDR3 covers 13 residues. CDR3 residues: CSVVRVSTDTQYF. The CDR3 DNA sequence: TGCAGCGTTGTAAGGGTTAGCACAGATACGCAGTATTTT.

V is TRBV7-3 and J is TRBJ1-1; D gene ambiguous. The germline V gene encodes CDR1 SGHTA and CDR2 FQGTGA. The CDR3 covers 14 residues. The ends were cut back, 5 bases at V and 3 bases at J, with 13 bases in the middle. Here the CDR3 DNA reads TGTGCCAGCAGCCCCCACGGGCTAGACACTGAAGCTTTCTTT. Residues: CASSPHGLDTEAFF.

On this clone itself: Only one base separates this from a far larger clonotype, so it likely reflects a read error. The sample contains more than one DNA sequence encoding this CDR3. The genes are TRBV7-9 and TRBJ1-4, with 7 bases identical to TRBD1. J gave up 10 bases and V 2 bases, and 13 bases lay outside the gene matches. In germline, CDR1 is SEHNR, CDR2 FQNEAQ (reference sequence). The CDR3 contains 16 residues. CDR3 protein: CASSLNTGARGGKLFF. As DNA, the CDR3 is TGTGCCAGCAGCTTAAATACAGGGGCGAGAGGCGGAAAACTGTTTTTT.

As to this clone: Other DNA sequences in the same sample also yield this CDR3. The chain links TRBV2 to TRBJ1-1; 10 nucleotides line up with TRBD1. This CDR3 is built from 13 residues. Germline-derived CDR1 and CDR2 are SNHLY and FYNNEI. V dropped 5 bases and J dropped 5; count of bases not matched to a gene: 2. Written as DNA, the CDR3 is TGTGCCAGCAGTCCGGGACAGGGGACTGAAGCTTTCTTT. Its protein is CASSPGQGTEAFF. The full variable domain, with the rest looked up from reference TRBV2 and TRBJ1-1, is EPEVTQTPSHQVTQMGQEVILRCVPISNHLYFYWYRQILGQKVEFLVSFYNNEISEKSEIFDDQFSVERPDGSNFTLKIRSTKLEDSAMYFCASSPGQGTEAFFGQGTRLTVV.

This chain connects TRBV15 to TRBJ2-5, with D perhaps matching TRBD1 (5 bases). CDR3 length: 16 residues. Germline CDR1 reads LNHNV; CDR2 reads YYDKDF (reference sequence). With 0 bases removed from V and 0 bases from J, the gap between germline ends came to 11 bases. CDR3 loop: CATSRDRGKYQETQYF. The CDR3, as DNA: TGTGCCACCAGCAGAGATAGGGGAAAGTACCAAGAGACCCAGTACTTC.

Written as DNA, the CDR3 is TGTGCCAGCAGTGTCCCCGGGACTTTTAAGACCCAGTACTTC. It encodes CASSVPGTFKTQYF. The rearrangement uses TRBV6-1 and TRBJ2-5; D perhaps matches TRBD2 (6 bases). The CDR3 is made up of 14 amino acids. V shed 4 bases and J shed 6 bases, with 15 bases lying between them. Per the germline V gene, CDR1 is MNHNS and CDR2 is SASEGT.

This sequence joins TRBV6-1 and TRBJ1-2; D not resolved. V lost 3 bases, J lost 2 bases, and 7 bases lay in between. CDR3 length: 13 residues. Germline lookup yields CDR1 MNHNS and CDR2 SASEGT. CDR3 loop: CASSDAENYGYTF. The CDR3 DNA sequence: TGTGCCAGCAGTGATGCGGAAAACTATGGCTACACCTTC.

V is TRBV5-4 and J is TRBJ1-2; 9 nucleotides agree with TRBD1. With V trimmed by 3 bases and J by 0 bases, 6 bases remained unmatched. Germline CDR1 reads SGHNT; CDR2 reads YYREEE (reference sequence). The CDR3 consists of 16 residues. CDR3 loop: CASSSGQGTANYGYTF. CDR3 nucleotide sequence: TGTGCCAGCAGCTCCGGACAGGGGACAGCTAACTATGGCTACACCTTC.

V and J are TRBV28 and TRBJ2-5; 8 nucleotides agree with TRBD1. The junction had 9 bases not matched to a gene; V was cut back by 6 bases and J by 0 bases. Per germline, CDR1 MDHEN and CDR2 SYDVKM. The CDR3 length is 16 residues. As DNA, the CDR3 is TGTGCCAGCAGCCGGGGACAGGAGTTGTACCAAGAGACCCAGTACTTC. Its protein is CASSRGQELYQETQYF. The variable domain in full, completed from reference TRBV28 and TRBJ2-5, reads DVKVTQSSRYLVKRTGEKVFLECVQDMDHENMFWYRQDPGLGLRLIYFSYDVKMKEKGDIPEGYSVSREKKERFSLILESASTNQTSMYLCASSRGQELYQETQYFGPGTRLLVL.

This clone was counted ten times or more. The CDR3 sequence: CASSLALAGDGYTF. The DNA of the CDR3 is TGTGCCAGCAGCTTAGCGCTGGCAGGGGATGGCTACACCTTC. The rearrangement joins TRBV7-9 to TRBJ1-2, with a weak D call TRBD1 (6 bases). V lost 0 bases and J 6 bases, leaving 11 bases between the germline ends. The CDR3 has 14 amino acids. Looked up from germline, CDR1 is SEHNR and CDR2 is FQNEAQ (reference sequence).

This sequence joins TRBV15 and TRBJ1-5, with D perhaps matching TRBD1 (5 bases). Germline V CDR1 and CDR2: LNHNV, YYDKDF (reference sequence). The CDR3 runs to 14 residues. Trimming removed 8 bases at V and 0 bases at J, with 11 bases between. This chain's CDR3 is CATSEQGSNQPQHF. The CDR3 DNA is TGTGCCACCTCGGAGCAGGGTAGCAATCAGCCCCAGCATTTT.

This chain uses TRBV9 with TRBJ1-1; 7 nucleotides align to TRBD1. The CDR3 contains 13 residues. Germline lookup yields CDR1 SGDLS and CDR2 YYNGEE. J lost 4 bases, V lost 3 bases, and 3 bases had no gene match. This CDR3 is CASSGTGVTEAFF. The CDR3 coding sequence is TGTGCCAGCAGCGGGACAGGCGTCACTGAAGCTTTCTTT.

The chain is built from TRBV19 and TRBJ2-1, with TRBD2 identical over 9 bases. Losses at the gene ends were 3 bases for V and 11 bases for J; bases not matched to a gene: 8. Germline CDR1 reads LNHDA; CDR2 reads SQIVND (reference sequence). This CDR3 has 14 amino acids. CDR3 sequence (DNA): TGTGCCAGTAGTATGGAGGATAGCGGGAGCCAGCAGTTCTTC. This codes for CASSMEDSGSQQFF.

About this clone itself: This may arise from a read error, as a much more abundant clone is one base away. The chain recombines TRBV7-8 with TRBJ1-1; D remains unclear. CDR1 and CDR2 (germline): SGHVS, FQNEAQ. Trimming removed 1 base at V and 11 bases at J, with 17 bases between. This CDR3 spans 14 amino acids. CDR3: CASSLDHAPWEAFF. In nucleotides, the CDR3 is TGTGCCAGCAGCTTAGATCACGCTCCGTGGGAGGCTTTCTTT.

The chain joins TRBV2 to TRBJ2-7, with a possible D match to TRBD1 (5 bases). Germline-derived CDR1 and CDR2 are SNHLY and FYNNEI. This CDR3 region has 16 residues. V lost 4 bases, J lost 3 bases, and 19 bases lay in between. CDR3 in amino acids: CASSGSGAESYYEQYF. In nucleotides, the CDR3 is TGTGCCAGCAGTGGATCTGGGGCGGAATCCTACTACGAGCAGTACTTC.

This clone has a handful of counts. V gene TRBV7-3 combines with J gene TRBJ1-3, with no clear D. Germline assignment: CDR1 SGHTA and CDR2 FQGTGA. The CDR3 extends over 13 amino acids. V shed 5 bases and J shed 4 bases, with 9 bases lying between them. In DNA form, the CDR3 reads TGTGCCAGCAGCCTCGGATCCGGAAACACCATATATTTT. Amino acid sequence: CASSLGSGNTIYF.

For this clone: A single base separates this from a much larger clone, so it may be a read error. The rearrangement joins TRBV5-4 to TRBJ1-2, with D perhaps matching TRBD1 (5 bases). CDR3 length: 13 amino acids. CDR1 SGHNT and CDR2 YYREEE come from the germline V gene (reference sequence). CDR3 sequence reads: CASNLVGVYGYTF. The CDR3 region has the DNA TGTGCCAGCAACTTGGTGGGGGTCTATGGCTACACCTTC.

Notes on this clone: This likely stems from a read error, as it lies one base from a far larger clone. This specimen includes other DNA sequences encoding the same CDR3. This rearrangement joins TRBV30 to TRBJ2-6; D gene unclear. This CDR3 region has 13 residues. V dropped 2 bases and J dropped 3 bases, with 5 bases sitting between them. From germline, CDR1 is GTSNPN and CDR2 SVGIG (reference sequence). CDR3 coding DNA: TGTGCCTGGAGTTTAGGTGGGGCCAACGTCCTGACTTTC. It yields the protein CAWSLGGANVLTF.

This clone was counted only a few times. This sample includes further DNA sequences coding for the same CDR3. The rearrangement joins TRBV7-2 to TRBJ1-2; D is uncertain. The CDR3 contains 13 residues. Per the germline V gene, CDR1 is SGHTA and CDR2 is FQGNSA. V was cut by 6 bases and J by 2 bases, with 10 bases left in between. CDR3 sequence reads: CASRGDSNYGYTF. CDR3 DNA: TGTGCCAGCAGGGGCGACTCCAACTATGGCTACACCTTC.

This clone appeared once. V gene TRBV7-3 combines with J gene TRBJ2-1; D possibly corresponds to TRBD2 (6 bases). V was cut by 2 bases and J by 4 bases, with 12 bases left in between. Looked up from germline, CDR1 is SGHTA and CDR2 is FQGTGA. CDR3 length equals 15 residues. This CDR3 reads CASSLDRAGYNEQFF. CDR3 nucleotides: TGTGCCAGCAGCTTAGACCGGGCGGGATACAATGAGCAGTTCTTC.

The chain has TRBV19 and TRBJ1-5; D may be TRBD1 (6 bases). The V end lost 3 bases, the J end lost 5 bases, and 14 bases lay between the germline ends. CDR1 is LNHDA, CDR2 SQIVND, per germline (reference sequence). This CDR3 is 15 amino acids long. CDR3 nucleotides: TGTGCCAGTAGTATCGGGGGGGGCAGGTATCAGCCCCAGCATTTT. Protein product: CASSIGGGRYQPQHF.